This T cell receptor beta chain was captured by sequencing in a study of blood T cell repertoires in COVID-19. Overall study context: The United States, Italy and Spain supplied acute and convalescent COVID-19 samples.

Original processing notes: For nucleated cells, counts were estimated from reference gene primer amplification. The table came from immunoSEQ multiplex PCR; TCRdb's copy has only in-frame clones and leaves some out. V, J and clone size derive from that table, while D and trimming were established from the DNA sequence. The sample has about 270,000 clones; around 93% are singletons. Trimming took 5 bases from V and 11 from J; bases not matched to a gene: 7. Per germline, CDR1 MNHEY and CDR2 SVGAGI. The CDR3 runs to 12 residues. The rearrangement joins TRBV6-5 to TRBJ2-3; 7 nucleotides line up with TRBD1. The source of this sequence is a man aged 35-49 years who had been exposed to COVID-19. Sequencing used PBMCs or T cells enriched from blood (not recorded which). The CDR3 spells CASSRPTGRQYF. The CDR3 DNA reads TGTGCCAGCAGTCGACCGACAGGGAGGCAGTATTTT.